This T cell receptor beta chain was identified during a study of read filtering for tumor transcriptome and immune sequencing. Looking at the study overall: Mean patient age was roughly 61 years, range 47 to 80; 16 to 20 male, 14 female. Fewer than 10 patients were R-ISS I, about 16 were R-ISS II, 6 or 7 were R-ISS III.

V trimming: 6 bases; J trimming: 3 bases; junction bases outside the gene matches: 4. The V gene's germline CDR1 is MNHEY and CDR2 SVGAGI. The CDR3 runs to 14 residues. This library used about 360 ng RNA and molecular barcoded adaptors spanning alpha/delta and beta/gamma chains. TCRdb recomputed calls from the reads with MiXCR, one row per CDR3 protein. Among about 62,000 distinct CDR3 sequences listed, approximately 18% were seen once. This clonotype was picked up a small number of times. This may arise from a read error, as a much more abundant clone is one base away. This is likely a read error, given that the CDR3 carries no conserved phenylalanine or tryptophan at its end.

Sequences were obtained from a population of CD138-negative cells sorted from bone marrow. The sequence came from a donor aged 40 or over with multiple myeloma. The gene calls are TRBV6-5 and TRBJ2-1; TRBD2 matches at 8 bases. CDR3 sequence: CASRLAAVYNEQFY. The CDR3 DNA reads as TGTGCCAGCAGACTAGCGGCTGTCTACAATGAGCAGTTCTAC.